Following are 19 T cell receptor beta chains from one sample sequenced in a study of T cell changes during pregnancy in multiple sclerosis. This table comes from immunoSEQ multiplex PCR, and its TCRdb copy is limited to in-frame clones, with some not included. The repertoire has 79,000 or so clones, approximately 86% of them found once; the top ten carry around 3%. Sample: peripheral blood, taken before pregnancy. The receptor set was obtained from a female donor with multiple sclerosis, enrolled in a pregnancy study.

V usage is TRBV5-1 and J usage is TRBJ1-2; D is possibly TRBD1 (5 bases). V dropped 0 bases and J dropped 4 bases, with 7 bases sitting between them. There are 13 residues in the CDR3. The germline V gene encodes CDR1 SGHRS and CDR2 YFSETQ. CDR3 in amino acids: CASSLGQSYGYTF. Written as DNA, the CDR3 is TGCGCCAGCAGCTTGGGACAGAGCTATGGCTACACCTTC. Full variable domain (outside the CDR3, taken from reference TRBV5-1 and TRBJ1-2): KAGVTQTPRYLIKTRGQQVTLSCSPISGHRSVSWYQQTPGQGLQFLFEYFSETQRNKGNFPGRFSGRQFSNSRSEMNVSTLELGDSALYLCASSLGQSYGYTFGSGTRLTVV.

This chain connects TRBV7-8 to TRBJ1-1; D call uncertain. The CDR3 length is 15 residues. CDR1 is SGHVS and CDR2 is FQNEAQ in the germline V gene. The germline V and J ends were trimmed by 5 bases and 4 bases, with 17 bases remaining between them. The CDR3 is CASSPKVGWRTEAFF. As DNA, the CDR3 is TGTGCCAGCAGCCCGAAGGTCGGGTGGCGCACTGAAGCTTTCTTT.

The V and J genes are TRBV19 and TRBJ1-5; D remains unclear. The CDR3 loop spans 13 amino acids. V was cut by 4 bases and J by 5 bases, with 9 bases left in between. Germline CDR1 is LNHDA and CDR2 is SQIVND (reference sequence). CDR3 residues: CASSSGLHQPQHF. The CDR3 coding sequence is TGTGCCAGTAGTAGTGGTCTACATCAGCCCCAGCATTTT.

This chain links TRBV5-4 with TRBJ1-1, with D possibly being TRBD1 (6 bases). Between the trimmed V and J ends, which lost 4 bases and 0 bases, there was a span of 13 bases. The CDR3 loop spans 15 amino acids. Germline CDR1 reads SGHNT; CDR2 reads YYREEE (reference sequence). The CDR3 DNA reads TGTGCCAGCAGCCCAGTCCGGGACATGAACACTGAAGCTTTCTTT. Protein: CASSPVRDMNTEAFF.

DNA of the CDR3: TGCGCCAGCTGGGGGACAGGGTCACTCGAGCAGTACTTC. Translation: CASWGTGSLEQYF. V is TRBV23-1 and J is TRBJ2-7, with 9 nucleotides matching TRBD1. TRBV23-1 is flagged as an ORF with uncertain function. With V trimmed by 8 bases and J by 6 bases, 8 bases remained unmatched. CDR3 size: 13 residues.

The V call is TRBV5-1, the J call TRBJ1-1; 8 positions agree with TRBD1. The CDR3 consists of 13 residues. Germline values: CDR1 SGHRS, CDR2 YFSETQ. V gave up 3 bases and J gave up 4 bases; unmatched junction bases: 2. In DNA, the CDR3 is TGCGCCAGCAGCTCAGGACAGGGCACTGAAGCTTTCTTT. Protein: CASSSGQGTEAFF.

This chain joins TRBV2 and TRBJ1-3; 7 bases agree with TRBD1. Trimming at V came to 6 bases and at J to 2 bases, leaving 7 bases not matched to a gene. The CDR3 sequence is 15 residues long. Per germline, CDR1 SNHLY and CDR2 FYNNEI. Here the CDR3 DNA reads TGTGCCAGCAGAGGTACCGGGACAGCTGGAAACACCATATATTTT. Residues: CASRGTGTAGNTIYF.

The V call is TRBV5-6, the J call TRBJ2-7; the D is unclear. The germline V gene encodes CDR1 SGHDT and CDR2 YYEEEE. The ends were cut back, 2 bases at V and 0 bases at J, with 15 bases in the middle. This CDR3 contains 16 residues. CDR3 sequence reads: CASSFWSVAVSYEQYF. The CDR3 DNA reads as TGTGCCAGCAGCTTCTGGTCGGTAGCAGTCTCCTACGAGCAGTACTTC. Looking up the rest from reference TRBV5-6 and TRBJ2-7 gives the full variable domain: DAGVTQSPTHLIKTRGQQVTLRCSPKSGHDTVSWYQQALGQGPQFIFQYYEEEERQRGNFPDRFSGHQFPNYSSELNVNALLLGDSALYLCASSFWSVAVSYEQYFGPGTRLTVT.

The V call is TRBV4-2, the J call TRBJ1-2; 8 bases match TRBD1. The CDR3 totals 15 residues. CDR1 and CDR2 from the germline V gene are LGHNA and YNFKEQ. The V segment lost 4 bases and the J segment 5 bases; nucleotides outside the gene matches: 9. As DNA, the CDR3 is TGTGCCAGCAGCCCGGACGGGACAGGAAGATATGGCTACACCTTC. It yields the protein CASSPDGTGRYGYTF.

The V and J genes are TRBV5-1 and TRBJ2-7, with D perhaps TRBD1 (5 bases). V dropped 5 bases and J dropped 1 base, with 10 bases sitting between them. CDR3 length equals 13 residues. From germline, CDR1 is SGHRS and CDR2 YFSETQ. The CDR3 nucleotides are TGCGCCAGCAGTCAAGACAGTTCCTACGAGCAGTACTTC. Protein sequence: CASSQDSSYEQYF.

This clone appeared a single time. The chain is built from TRBV6-1 and TRBJ2-7; 11 positions match TRBD1. This CDR3 is built from 15 residues. Looked up from germline, CDR1 is MNHNS and CDR2 is SASEGT. After removal of 3 bases from V and 9 bases from J, the junction contained 10 bases not matched to a gene. The CDR3 loop is CASSDWTGGPRLQYF. The CDR3, as DNA: TGTGCCAGCAGTGACTGGACAGGGGGCCCTCGTTTGCAGTACTTC.

V gene TRBV10-3 combines with J gene TRBJ2-7, with 7 bases matching TRBD1. Per the germline V gene, CDR1 is ENHRY and CDR2 is SYGVKD. The trim removed 11 bases at V and 5 bases at J, leaving 9 bases unmatched. The CDR3 runs 12 residues. The CDR3 spells CASTGSVDEQYF. CDR3 bases: TGTGCCTCGACAGGGTCGGTGGACGAGCAGTACTTC.

The J gene is TRBJ2-3, the V gene TRBV13; 9 bases are shared with TRBD1. The germline CDR1 and CDR2 sequences are PRHDT and FYEKMQ (reference sequence). This CDR3 has 15 amino acids. With 4 bases clipped from V and 5 bases from J, the junction kept 7 bases outside the gene matches. The CDR3 bases are TGTGCCAGCAGCTATGGGACAGGGATAGAAGATACGCAGTATTTT. Its protein product is CASSYGTGIEDTQYF. Based on the CDR3 plus reference TRBV13 and TRBJ2-3, the full variable domain is AAGVIQSPRHLIKEKRETATLKCYPIPRHDTVYWYQQGPGQDPQFLISFYEKMQSDKGSIPDRFSAQQFSDYHSELNMSSLELGDSALYFCASSYGTGIEDTQYFGPGTRLTVL.

This clone has more than one count but fewer than ten. The rearrangement joins TRBV7-8 to TRBJ1-5; the match to TRBD1 covers 10 bases. Per germline, CDR1 SGHVS and CDR2 FQNEAQ. The trim removed 3 bases at V and 5 bases at J, leaving 7 bases unmatched. This CDR3 has 16 amino acids. For the CDR3, the DNA is TGTGCCAGCAGCTTGGGGACAGGGGACGGCGATCAGCCCCAGCATTTT. Its translation is CASSLGTGDGDQPQHF. Variable domain in full (rest from reference TRBV7-8 and TRBJ1-5): GAGVSQSPRYKVAKRGQDVALRCDPISGHVSLFWYQQALGQGPEFLTYFQNEAQLDKSGLPSDRFFAERPEGSVSTLKIQRTQQEDSAVYLCASSLGTGDGDQPQHFGDGTRLSIL.

CDR3 bases: TGTGCCAGCACCCCTCAGGGGGGCCAGCCCCAGCATTTT. Translating it yields CASTPQGGQPQHF. The V and J genes are TRBV21-1 and TRBJ1-5; TRBD1 is taken as the D call from the table, unchecked against the DNA. TRBV21-1 is a recognized pseudogene. This CDR3 region has 13 residues.

The chain recombines TRBV10-3 with TRBJ1-2; TRBD1 might be the D (5 bases). CDR1 is ENHRY and CDR2 is SYGVKD in the germline V gene. CDR3 length: 13 residues. V lost 6 bases and J 3 bases, leaving 11 bases between the germline ends. The CDR3 protein is CAIRPDSDYGYTF. The CDR3 bases are TGTGCCATCAGACCTGACAGCGACTATGGCTACACCTTC.

The chain employs TRBV4-2 and TRBJ1-1; 9 bases map to TRBD1. In germline, CDR1 is LGHNA, CDR2 YNFKEQ. The CDR3 contains 18 residues. Trimming at V came to 1 base and at J to 0 bases, leaving 9 bases not matched to a gene. Here the CDR3 reads CASSQGIPTGGLNTEAFF. DNA of the CDR3: TGTGCCAGCAGCCAAGGAATTCCCACAGGGGGCCTGAACACTGAAGCTTTCTTT.

Note on this clone: One end of the junction fails to match germline, which may point to a read error. Distinct nucleotide sequences in the sample also encode this CDR3. The rearrangement joins TRBV5-4 to TRBJ2-2; 9 bases fit TRBD1. Germline assignment: CDR1 SGHNT and CDR2 YYREEE (reference sequence). The CDR3 sequence is 15 residues long. The CDR3 DNA follows: TGTGCCAGCAGCTCCGGGACAGGGTTTACCGGGGAGTTGTTTTTT. Its translation: CASSSGTGFTGELFF.

The V and J genes are TRBV5-6 and TRBJ2-7, with D uncertain. Germline V CDR1 and CDR2: SGHDT, YYEEEE. The CDR3 extends over 14 amino acids. Trimming took 2 bases from V and 0 from J, leaving 9 bases between them. This chain's CDR3 is CASSFDSRSYEQYF. CDR3 sequence (DNA): TGTGCCAGCAGCTTTGACTCCCGCTCCTACGAGCAGTACTTC.